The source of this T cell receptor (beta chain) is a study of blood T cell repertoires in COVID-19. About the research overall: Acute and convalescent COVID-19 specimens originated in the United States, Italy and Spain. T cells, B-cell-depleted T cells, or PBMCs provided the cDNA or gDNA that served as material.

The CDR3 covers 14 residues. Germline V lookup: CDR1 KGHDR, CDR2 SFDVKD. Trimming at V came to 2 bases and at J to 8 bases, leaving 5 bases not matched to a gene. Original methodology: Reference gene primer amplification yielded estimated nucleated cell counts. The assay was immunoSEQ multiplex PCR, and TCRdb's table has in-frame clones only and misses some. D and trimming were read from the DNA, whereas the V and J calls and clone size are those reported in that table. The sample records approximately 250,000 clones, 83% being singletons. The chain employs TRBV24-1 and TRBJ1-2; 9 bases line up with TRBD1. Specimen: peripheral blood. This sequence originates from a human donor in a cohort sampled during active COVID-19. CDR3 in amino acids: CATSDYTGGSGYTF. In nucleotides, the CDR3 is TGTGCCACCAGTGATTATACAGGGGGCTCAGGCTACACCTTC.